This TCR beta chain was captured in a study of identical twins (dated by TCRdb to about 2016). Some background on the complete study: TCR alpha and beta repertoires from monozygotic twins, unrelated adults of various ages and cord blood were deep-sequenced to test whether fetal clonotypes persist. Replicate twin experiments were performed at different times using different library preparation protocols to rule out contamination. General conclusions and limits of the study: Abundant cord blood beta clonotypes had fewer insertions, young adult naive repertoires showed a similar but weaker trend, and memory repertoires showed no such trend. Conclusions relied on cross-sectional statistical analysis, since the same donors could not be followed over many years. In beta out-of-frame sequences, excess twin sharing was weaker, because having fewer shared sequences lowered the signal-to-noise ratio. Invariant T cells such as MAIT and iNKT could partly confound zero-insertion analyses, although diverse VJ usage argued against such confounding for most clonotypes. Recombination models systematically underestimated out-of-frame TCR alpha sharing in monozygotic twins but agreed with sharing between unrelated individuals. Compared with coincidental sharing between unrelated individuals, an excess of low generation-probability sequences was observed among out-of-frame TCR alpha sequences shared between twins.

CDR1 and CDR2, looked up from the germline V gene, are MGHRA and YSYEKL. The CDR3, from cysteine to phenylalanine, totals 15 residues. Only the CDR3 part of the read is kept: 45 bases, read in frame from the first base. Trimming takes 2 bases from V and 2 bases from J, and the germline ends sit 12 bases apart. This clonotype occurred a few times. Its binding antigen is unknown. Per-base qualities were not stored, and no clone one base away is much larger. Preparation of the library involved 5' RACE. For sequencing, an Illumina HiSeq 2000 was employed. Template switching introduced a universal primer binding site; the final cDNA contained a unique molecular identifier, enabling accurate counting of TCR cDNA molecules. First-strand cDNA for TCR alpha and beta chains was synthesized from specific primers in the conserved constant-segment region. To control for contamination, each cDNA library was double barcoded with a SMART-Mk sample barcode plus Illumina barcodes. TruSeq adapter sequences and Illumina sample barcodes were added in two successive PCR steps. The Illumina HiSeq platform was used with custom primers to sequence TCR alpha and beta cDNA libraries. The study's processing was this. MiGEC was used to process raw reads and extract unique molecular identifiers, and MiXCR was used to find CDR3 positions. Recombination models were inferred per individual with the repgenHMM and IGoR tools using an EM algorithm. The tcR package in R was used for shared clonotype analysis, with sharing normalized by the product of cloneset sizes. Out-of-frame nonproductive sequences were analyzed to study raw recombination free of thymic and clonal selection effects. TCRdb reprocessing: public reads trimmed at Q25 with fastp, clones called with MiXCR, in-frame beta chains kept. Merged by CDR3 protein, the rows form single entries marked with the most common genes and DNA. In this record, the V and J calls reflect TCRdb's handling and not the investigators' own analysis. The sample data list some 570,000 distinct CDR3 sequences, and more than 20% of these were observed just once. The top ten constitute around 0.47% of the sample.

Every donor was a healthy Caucasian. The twin cohort comprised three pairs of female monozygotic twins, all aged roughly 18 to 30 years. Positive isolation kits from Invitrogen were used to isolate CD4+ and CD8+ T cell populations. The same sample was also used in a study of yellow fever vaccine responses in identical twins. The second study, in turn, reports: According to the authors, the vaccine-induced T cell response in identical twins seemed to be partly convergent and partly specific to each individual. Focusing on identical twins, the study followed the T cell clones that responded to the vaccine, and did so with precision.

Rearrangement joined TRBV4-1 to TRBJ1-2; 5 matching bases give a weak D call of TRBD1. What was sequenced was CD4+ T cells sorted from blood. The receptor was derived from a woman under 30 in good health. The CDR3 region: CASSQSLTENYGYTF. The DNA sequence is as follows: TGCGCCAGCAGCCAAAGTTTGACAGAAAACTATGGCTACACCTTC.